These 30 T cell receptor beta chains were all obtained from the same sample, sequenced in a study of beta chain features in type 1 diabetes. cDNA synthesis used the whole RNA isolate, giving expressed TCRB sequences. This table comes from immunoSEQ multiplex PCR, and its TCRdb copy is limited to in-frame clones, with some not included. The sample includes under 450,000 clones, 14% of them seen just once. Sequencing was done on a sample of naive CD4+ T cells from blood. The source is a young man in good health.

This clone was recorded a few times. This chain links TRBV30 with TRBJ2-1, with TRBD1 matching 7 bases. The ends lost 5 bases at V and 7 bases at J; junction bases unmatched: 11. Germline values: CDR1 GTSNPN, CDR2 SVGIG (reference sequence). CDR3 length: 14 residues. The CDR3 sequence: CAWDRDLSTNEQFF. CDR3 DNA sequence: TGTGCCTGGGACAGGGACCTATCTACTAATGAGCAGTTCTTC.

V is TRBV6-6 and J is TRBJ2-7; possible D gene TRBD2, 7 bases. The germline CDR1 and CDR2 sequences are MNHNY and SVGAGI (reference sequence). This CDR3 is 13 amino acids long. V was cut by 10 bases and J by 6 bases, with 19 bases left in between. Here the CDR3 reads CATHPSGGGEQYV. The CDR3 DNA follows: TGTGCCACCCACCCCTCGGGGGGCGGCGAGCAGTACGTC.

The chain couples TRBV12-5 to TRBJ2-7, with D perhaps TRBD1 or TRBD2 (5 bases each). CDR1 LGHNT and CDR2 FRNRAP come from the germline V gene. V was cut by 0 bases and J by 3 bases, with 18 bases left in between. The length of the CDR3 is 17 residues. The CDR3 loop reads CASGLVSPGRGGYEQYF. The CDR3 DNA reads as TGTGCTAGTGGTTTGGTAAGCCCGGGGCGTGGGGGCTACGAGCAGTACTTC.

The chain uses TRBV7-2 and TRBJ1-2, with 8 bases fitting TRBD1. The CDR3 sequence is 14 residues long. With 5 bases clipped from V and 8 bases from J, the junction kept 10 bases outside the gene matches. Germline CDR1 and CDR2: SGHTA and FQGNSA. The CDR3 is CASSLDRGERGYTF. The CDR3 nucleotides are TGTGCCAGCAGCCTAGACAGGGGTGAGCGAGGCTACACCTTC.

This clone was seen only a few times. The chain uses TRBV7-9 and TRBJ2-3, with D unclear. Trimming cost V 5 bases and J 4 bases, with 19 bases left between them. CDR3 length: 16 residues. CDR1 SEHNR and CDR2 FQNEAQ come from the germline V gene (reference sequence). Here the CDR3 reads CASSGDRSPFSDTQYF. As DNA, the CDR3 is TGTGCCAGCAGCGGGGATCGGAGTCCCTTTTCAGATACGCAGTATTTT.

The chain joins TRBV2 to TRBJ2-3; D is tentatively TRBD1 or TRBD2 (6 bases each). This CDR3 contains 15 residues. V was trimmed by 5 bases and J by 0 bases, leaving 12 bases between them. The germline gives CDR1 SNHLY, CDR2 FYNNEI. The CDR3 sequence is CASSSSGASTDTQYF. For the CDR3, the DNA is TGTGCCAGCAGTTCATCGGGGGCGAGCACAGATACGCAGTATTTT.

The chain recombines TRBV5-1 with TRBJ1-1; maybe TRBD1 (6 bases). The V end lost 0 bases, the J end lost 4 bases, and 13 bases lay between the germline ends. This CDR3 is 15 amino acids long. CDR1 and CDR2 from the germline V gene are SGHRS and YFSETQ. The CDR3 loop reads CASSLVPGELTEAFF. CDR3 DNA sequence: TGCGCCAGCAGCTTGGTGCCAGGGGAGCTCACTGAAGCTTTCTTT.

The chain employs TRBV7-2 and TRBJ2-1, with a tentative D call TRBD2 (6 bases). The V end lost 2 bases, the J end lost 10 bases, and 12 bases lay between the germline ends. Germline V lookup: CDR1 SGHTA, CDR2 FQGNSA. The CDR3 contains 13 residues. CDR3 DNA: TGTGCCAGCAGCTTAATTGGCCGGGGGGAGCAGTTCTTC. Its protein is CASSLIGRGEQFF. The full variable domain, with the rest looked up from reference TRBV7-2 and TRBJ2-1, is GAGVSQSPSNKVTEKGKDVELRCDPISGHTALYWYRQSLGQGLEFLIYFQGNSAPDKSGLPSDRFSAERTGGSVSTLTIQRTQQEDSAVYLCASSLIGRGEQFFGPGTRLTVL.

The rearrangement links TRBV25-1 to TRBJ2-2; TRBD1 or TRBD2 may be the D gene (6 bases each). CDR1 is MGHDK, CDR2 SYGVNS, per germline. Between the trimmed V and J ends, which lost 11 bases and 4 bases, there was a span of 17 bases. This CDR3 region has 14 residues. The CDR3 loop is CAAQRGGITGELFF. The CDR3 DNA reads TGTGCCGCCCAGCGAGGGGGGATCACCGGGGAGCTGTTTTTT.

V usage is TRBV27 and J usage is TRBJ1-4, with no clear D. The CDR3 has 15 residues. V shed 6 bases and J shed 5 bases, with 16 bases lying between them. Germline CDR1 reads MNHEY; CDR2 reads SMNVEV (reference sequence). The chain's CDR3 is CASRPLRVGNEKLFF. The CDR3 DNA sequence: TGTGCCAGCAGGCCCCTTCGGGTAGGAAATGAAAAACTGTTTTTT.

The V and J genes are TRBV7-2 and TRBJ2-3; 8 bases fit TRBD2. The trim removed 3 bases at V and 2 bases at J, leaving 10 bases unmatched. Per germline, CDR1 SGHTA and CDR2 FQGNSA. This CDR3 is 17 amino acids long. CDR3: CASSFPASGGATDTQYF. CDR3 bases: TGTGCCAGCAGCTTTCCCGCCAGCGGGGGAGCCACAGATACGCAGTATTTT.

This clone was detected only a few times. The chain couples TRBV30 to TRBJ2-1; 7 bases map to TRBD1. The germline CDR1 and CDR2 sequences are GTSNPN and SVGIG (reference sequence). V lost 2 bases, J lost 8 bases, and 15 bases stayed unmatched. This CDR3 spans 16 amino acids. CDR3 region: CAWSRGPTWGSDEQFF. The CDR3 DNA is TGTGCCTGGAGTAGGGGGCCCACCTGGGGCTCGGATGAGCAGTTCTTC.

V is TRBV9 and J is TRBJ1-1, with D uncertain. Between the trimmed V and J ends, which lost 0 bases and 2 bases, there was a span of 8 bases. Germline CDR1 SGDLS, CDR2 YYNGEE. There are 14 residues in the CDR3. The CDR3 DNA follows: TGTGCCAGCAGCGTAGAAGGCATTAACACTGAAGCTTTCTTT. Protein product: CASSVEGINTEAFF.

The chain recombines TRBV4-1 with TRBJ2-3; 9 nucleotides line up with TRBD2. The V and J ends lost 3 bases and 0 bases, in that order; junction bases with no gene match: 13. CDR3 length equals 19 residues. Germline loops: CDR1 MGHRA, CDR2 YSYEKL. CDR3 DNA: TGCGCCAGCAGCCACAGAGACCTAGCGGGGCTCGCTAGCACAGATACGCAGTATTTT. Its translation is CASSHRDLAGLASTDTQYF.

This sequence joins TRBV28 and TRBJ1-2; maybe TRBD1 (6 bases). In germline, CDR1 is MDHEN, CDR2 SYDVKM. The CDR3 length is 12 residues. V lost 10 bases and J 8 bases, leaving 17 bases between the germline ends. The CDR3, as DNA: TGTGCCATCCCGTCGGGGGGCGGCGGCTACACCTTC. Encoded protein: CAIPSGGGGYTF.

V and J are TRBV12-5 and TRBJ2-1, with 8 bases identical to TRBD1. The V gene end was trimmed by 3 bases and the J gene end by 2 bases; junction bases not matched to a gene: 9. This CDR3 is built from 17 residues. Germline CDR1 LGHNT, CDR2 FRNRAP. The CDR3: CASGLDRDRQTYNEQFF. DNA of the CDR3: TGTGCTAGTGGTTTAGACCGGGACAGGCAAACCTACAATGAGCAGTTCTTC.

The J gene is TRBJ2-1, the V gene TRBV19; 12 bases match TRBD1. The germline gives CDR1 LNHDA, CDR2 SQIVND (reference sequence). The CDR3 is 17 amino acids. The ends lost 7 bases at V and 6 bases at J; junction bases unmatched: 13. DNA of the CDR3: TGTGCCAGTACCCTGTATGGCGTGGGACAGGGGGCCAATGAGCAGTTCTTC. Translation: CASTLYGVGQGANEQFF.

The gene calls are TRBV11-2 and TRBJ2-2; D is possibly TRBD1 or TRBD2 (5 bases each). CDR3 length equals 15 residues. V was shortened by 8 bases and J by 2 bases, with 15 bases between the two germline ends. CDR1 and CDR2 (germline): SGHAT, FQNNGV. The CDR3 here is CASQRTSINTGELFF. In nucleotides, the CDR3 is TGTGCCAGCCAGCGGACAAGCATCAACACCGGGGAGCTGTTTTTT.

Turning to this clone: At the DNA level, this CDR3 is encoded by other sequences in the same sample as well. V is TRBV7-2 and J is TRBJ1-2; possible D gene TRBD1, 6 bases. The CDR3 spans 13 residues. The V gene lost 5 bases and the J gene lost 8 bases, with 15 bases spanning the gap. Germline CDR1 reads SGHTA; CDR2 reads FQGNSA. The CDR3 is CASSQDSSWGYTF. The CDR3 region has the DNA TGTGCCAGCAGCCAGGACAGTAGTTGGGGCTACACCTTC.

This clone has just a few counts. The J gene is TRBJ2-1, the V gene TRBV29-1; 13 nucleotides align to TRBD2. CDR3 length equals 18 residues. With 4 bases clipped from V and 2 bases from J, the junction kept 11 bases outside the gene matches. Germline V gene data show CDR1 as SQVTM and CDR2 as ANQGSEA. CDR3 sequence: CSVGGGLAGRFTYNEQFF. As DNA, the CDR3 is TGCAGCGTTGGTGGGGGACTAGCGGGAAGATTCACCTACAATGAGCAGTTCTTC.

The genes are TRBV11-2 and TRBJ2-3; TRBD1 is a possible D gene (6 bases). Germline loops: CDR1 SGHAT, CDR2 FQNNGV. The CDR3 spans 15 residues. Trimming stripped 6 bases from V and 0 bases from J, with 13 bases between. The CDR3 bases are TGTGCCAGCAGTCTAGGGGGTGCTAGCACAGATACGCAGTATTTT. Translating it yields CASSLGGASTDTQYF.

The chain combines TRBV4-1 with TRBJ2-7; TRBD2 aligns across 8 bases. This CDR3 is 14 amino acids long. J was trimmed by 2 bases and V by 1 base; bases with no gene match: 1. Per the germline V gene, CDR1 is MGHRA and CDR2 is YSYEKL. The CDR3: CASSQGGLAYEQYF. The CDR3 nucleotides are TGCGCCAGCAGCCAAGGGGGACTAGCCTACGAGCAGTACTTC.

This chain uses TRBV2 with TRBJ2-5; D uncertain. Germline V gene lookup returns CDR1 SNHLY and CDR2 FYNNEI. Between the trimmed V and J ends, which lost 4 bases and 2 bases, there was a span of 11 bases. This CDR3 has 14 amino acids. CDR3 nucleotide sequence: TGTGCCAGCAGTGTGCAGTCAGCACAAGAGACCCAGTACTTC. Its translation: CASSVQSAQETQYF. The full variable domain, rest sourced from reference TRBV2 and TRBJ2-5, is EPEVTQTPSHQVTQMGQEVILRCVPISNHLYFYWYRQILGQKVEFLVSFYNNEISEKSEIFDDQFSVERPDGSNFTLKIRSTKLEDSAMYFCASSVQSAQETQYFGPGTRLLVL.

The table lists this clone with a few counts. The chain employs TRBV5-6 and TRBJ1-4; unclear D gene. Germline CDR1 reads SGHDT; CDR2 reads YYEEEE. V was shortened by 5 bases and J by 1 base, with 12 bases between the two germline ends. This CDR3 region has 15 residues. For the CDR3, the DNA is TGTGCCAGCAGAAAGTGGGAACAAACTAATGAAAAACTGTTTTTT. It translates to CASRKWEQTNEKLFF.

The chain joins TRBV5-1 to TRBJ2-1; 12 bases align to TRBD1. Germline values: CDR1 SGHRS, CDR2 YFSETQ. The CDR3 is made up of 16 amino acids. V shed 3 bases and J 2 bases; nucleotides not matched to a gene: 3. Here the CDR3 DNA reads TGCGCCAGCAGCTACGGGACAGGGGGCACCTACAATGAGCAGTTCTTC. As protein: CASSYGTGGTYNEQFF.

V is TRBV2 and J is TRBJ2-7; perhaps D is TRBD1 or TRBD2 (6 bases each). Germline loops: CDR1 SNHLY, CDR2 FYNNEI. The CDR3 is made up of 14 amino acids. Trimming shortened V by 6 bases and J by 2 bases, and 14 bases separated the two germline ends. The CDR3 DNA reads TGTGCCAGCAGGCCCGCTGGGGGGCCCTACGAGCAGTACTTC. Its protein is CASRPAGGPYEQYF. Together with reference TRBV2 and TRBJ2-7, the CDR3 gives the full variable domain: EPEVTQTPSHQVTQMGQEVILRCVPISNHLYFYWYRQILGQKVEFLVSFYNNEISEKSEIFDDQFSVERPDGSNFTLKIRSTKLEDSAMYFCASRPAGGPYEQYFGPGTRLTVT.

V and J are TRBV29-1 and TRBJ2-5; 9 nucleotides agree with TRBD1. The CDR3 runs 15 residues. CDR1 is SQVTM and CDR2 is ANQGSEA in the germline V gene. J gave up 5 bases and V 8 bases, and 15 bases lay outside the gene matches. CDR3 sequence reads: CSLRRPGQGGETQYF. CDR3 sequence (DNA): TGCAGCTTGAGACGGCCGGGACAGGGTGGGGAGACCCAGTACTTC.

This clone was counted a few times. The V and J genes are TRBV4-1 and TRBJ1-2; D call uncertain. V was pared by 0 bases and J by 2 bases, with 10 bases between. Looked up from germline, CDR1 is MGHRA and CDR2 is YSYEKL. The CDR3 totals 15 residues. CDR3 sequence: CASSQEAGGNYGYTF. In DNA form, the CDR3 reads TGCGCCAGCAGCCAAGAAGCGGGAGGGAACTATGGCTACACCTTC.

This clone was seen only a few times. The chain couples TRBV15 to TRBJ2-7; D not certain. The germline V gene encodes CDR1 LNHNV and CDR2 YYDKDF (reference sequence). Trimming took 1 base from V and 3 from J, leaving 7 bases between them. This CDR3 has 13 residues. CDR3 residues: CATSRGQLYEQYF. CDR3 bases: TGTGCCACCAGCAGAGGTCAGCTCTACGAGCAGTACTTC.

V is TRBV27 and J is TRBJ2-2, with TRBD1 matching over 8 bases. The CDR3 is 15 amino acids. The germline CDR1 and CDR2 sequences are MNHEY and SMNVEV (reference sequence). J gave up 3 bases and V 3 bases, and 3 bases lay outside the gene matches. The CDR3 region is CASSLGQAYTGELFF. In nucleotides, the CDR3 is TGTGCCAGCAGTTTGGGACAGGCGTACACCGGGGAGCTGTTTTTT.